This TCR beta chain was sequenced for a study of T cells after yellow fever vaccination. Overall study context: Fractions containing few cells were prepared with SMART-Seq v4 Ultra Low Input.

TCRdb used MiXCR to reprocess the 5' RACE reads, holding one entry per CDR3 protein. The sample records more than 450,000 distinct CDR3 sequences, just over 20% being singletons. In its sample, this clonotype was seen a few times. The CDR3 loop spans 14 amino acids. The V end was cut by 5 bases, the J end by 7 bases, with 15 bases between. Germline V gene data show CDR1 as MNHEY and CDR2 as SVGEGT. The specimen comprised PBMCs, sampled roughly 23 days after the first yellow fever vaccination. This chain connects TRBV6-2 or TRBV6-3 to TRBJ2-1; D unclear. The source of this sequence is a man between 18 and 29 years old who received the YFV17D yellow fever vaccine. The CDR3 loop is CASSPGPWVNEQFF. The CDR3 DNA is TGTGCCAGCAGTCCGGGCCCCTGGGTGAATGAGCAGTTCTTC.